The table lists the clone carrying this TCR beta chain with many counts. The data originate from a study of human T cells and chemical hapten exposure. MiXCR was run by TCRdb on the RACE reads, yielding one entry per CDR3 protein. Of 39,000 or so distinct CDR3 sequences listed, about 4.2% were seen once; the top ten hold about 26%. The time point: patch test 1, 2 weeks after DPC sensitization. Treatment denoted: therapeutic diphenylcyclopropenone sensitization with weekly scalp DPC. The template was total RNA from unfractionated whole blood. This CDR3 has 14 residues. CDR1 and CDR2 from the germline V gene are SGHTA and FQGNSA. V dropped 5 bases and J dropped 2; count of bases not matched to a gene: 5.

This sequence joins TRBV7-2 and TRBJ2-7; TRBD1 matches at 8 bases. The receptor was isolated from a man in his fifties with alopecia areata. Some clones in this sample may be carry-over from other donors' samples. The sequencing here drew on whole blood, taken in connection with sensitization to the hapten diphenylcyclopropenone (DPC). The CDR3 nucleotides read TGTGCCAGCAGCCCACCGGGACAGGCCTACGAGCAGTACTTC. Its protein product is CASSPPGQAYEQYF.